The clone carrying this T cell receptor (beta chain) has a handful of counts. The antigen is undetermined. This CDR3 is 18 amino acids long. V lost 6 bases and J lost 5; bases outside the gene matches: 19. Using quantitative 5'-RACE with molecular barcodes, the authors made TCR beta libraries. A single record per CDR3 protein comes from TCRdb applying MiXCR to the 5' RACE reads. The sample shows about 310,000 distinct CDR3 sequences, around 20% of them seen only once. This sample stems from a study of CD8 T cells in ankylosing spondylitis. The study's findings and limits: Reactive arthritis synovial fluid and blood were previously reported to contain some motif variants. Clones linked to disease were reported to show significant enrichment in matched ankylosing spondylitis synovial fluid.

This chain uses TRBV12-3 or TRBV12-4 with TRBJ2-5, with 9 nucleotides matching TRBD2. This TCR came from a female donor with ankylosing spondylitis or in good health (not recorded which). The sequencing sample was made of blood, either unsorted or a sorted T cell fraction (not recorded which). CDR3 DNA sequence: TGTGCCAGCAGGCCTTCTGGGGCGGGAGGGCCGGAGATGGAGACCCAGTACTTC. This gives the protein CASRPSGAGGPEMETQYF.